A selection of T cell receptor beta chains follows, all from one sample in a study. TCRdb itself ran the RT-PCR reads through MiXCR, one entry per CDR3 protein. The sample includes about 680,000 distinct CDR3 sequences, approximately 15% seen only once; the top ten take 3.6%. Sequencing was performed on memory CD4+ T cells from blood. These receptors all come from a female donor in good health, serving as a healthy control. The CDR3 runs from the conserved cysteine through the conserved F or W. Each record gives: D gene, J gene, clone size, V gene, CDR3 protein, CDR3 DNA. The D gene is left open where the match is weak. The size field is filled for only some rows; it gives once, few, many or a size class.

D gene: NA; J gene: TRBJ2-5; clone size: few; V gene: TRBV6-5; CDR3 protein: CASSAGTSPSGETQYF; CDR3 DNA: TGTGCCAGCAGTGCAGGGACCTCTCCCTCGGGGGAGACCCAGTACTTC
D gene: TRBD1; J gene: TRBJ1-3; clone size: many; V gene: TRBV20-1; CDR3 protein: CSVAQGSGNTIYF; CDR3 DNA: TGCAGTGTCGCACAGGGGTCTGGAAACACCATATATTTT
D gene: NA; J gene: TRBJ1-6; clone size: few; V gene: TRBV6-5; CDR3 protein: CASSYSTGGSSYNSPLHF; CDR3 DNA: TGTGCCAGCAGTTACTCGACGGGCGGAAGCTCCTATAATTCACCCCTCCACTTT
D gene: NA; J gene: TRBJ1-1; clone size: few; V gene: TRBV4-2; CDR3 protein: CASSQDPQASAEAFF; CDR3 DNA: TGTGCCAGCAGCCAAGATCCGCAGGCGAGCGCTGAAGCTTTCTTT
D gene: TRBD2; J gene: TRBJ2-7; clone size: once; V gene: TRBV7-2; CDR3 protein: CASSLFGGVRALAGGLSYEQYF; CDR3 DNA: TGTGCCAGCAGCTTATTCGGCGGGGTGCGAGCACTAGCGGGGGGGCTCAGCTACGAGCAGTACTTC
D gene: NA; J gene: TRBJ1-3; clone size: many; V gene: TRBV4-1; CDR3 protein: CASSQDKGLSGNTIYF; CDR3 DNA: TGCGCCAGCAGCCAAGATAAGGGACTCTCTGGAAACACCATATATTTT
D gene: NA; J gene: TRBJ2-1; clone size: few; V gene: TRBV18; CDR3 protein: CASSQPRQFPDPSYNEQFF; CDR3 DNA: TGTGCCAGCTCACAACCCCGACAGTTCCCGGATCCCTCCTACAATGAGCAGTTCTTC
D gene: NA; J gene: TRBJ2-5; clone size: many; V gene: TRBV7-3; CDR3 protein: CASSSGPTRGETQYF; CDR3 DNA: TGTGCCAGCAGCTCCGGGCCGACAAGGGGAGAGACCCAGTACTTC
D gene: TRBD2; J gene: TRBJ2-3; clone size: many; V gene: TRBV20-1; CDR3 protein: CSPSGGRTDTQYF; CDR3 DNA: TGCAGTCCTAGCGGGGGGCGGACAGATACGCAGTATTTT
D gene: NA; J gene: TRBJ1-3; clone size: few; V gene: TRBV24-1; CDR3 protein: CATSQGGGSGNTIYF; CDR3 DNA: TGTGCCACCAGTCAGGGCGGAGGCTCTGGAAACACCATATATTTT
D gene: TRBD2; J gene: TRBJ2-7; clone size: many; V gene: TRBV25-1; CDR3 protein: CASSRSGTYEQYF; CDR3 DNA: TGTGCCAGCAGTAGGAGCGGGACCTACGAGCAGTACTTC
D gene: NA; J gene: TRBJ1-1; clone size: NA; V gene: TRBV7-9; CDR3 protein: CASSLQGTTSAEAFF; CDR3 DNA: TGTGCCAGCAGCCTACAAGGGACAACGTCCGCTGAAGCTTTCTTT
D gene: NA; J gene: TRBJ2-1; clone size: few; V gene: TRBV12-3/TRBV12-4; CDR3 protein: CASSLKLTARGNEQFF; CDR3 DNA: TGTGCCAGCAGTTTGAAATTAACGGCCAGAGGCAATGAGCAGTTCTTC
D gene: NA; J gene: TRBJ1-6; clone size: NA; V gene: TRBV20-1; CDR3 protein: CSASRERALHF; CDR3 DNA: TGCAGTGCTAGCCGCGAAAGGGCCCTCCACTTT
D gene: NA; J gene: TRBJ1-2; clone size: few; V gene: TRBV30; CDR3 protein: CATGTSGYTF; CDR3 DNA: TGTGCTACAGGGACGAGTGGCTACACCTTC
D gene: TRBD1; J gene: TRBJ1-4; clone size: few; V gene: TRBV12-3/TRBV12-4; CDR3 protein: CASSQGGREEKLFF; CDR3 DNA: TGTGCCAGCAGTCAGGGGGGGCGGGAAGAAAAACTGTTTTTT
D gene: NA; J gene: TRBJ1-1; clone size: once; V gene: TRBV12-3/TRBV12-4; CDR3 protein: CASSLRLGLEAFF; CDR3 DNA: TGTGCCAGCAGTTTACGTTTGGGATTGGAAGCTTTCTTT
D gene: TRBD2; J gene: TRBJ2-1; clone size: few; V gene: TRBV18; CDR3 protein: CASSLTSGSLHEQFF; CDR3 DNA: TGTGCCAGCTCATTGACTAGCGGGAGTCTTCATGAGCAGTTCTTC
D gene: NA; J gene: TRBJ1-5; clone size: many; V gene: TRBV5-1; CDR3 protein: CASSTTGLEEPQHF; CDR3 DNA: TGCGCCAGCAGTACTACTGGCCTCGAAGAGCCCCAGCATTTT
D gene: TRBD2; J gene: TRBJ2-1; clone size: many; V gene: TRBV9; CDR3 protein: CASSPLAGVYNEQFF; CDR3 DNA: TGTGCCAGCAGCCCTCTAGCGGGGGTCTACAATGAGCAGTTCTTC
D gene: NA; J gene: TRBJ1-1; clone size: NA; V gene: TRBV6-5; CDR3 protein: CASSYSIRKTQTYTEAFF; CDR3 DNA: TGTGCCAGCAGTTACTCCATCAGGAAGACCCAGACTTACACTGAAGCTTTCTTT
D gene: NA; J gene: TRBJ1-2; clone size: NA; V gene: TRBV28; CDR3 protein: CASSQGHINYGYTF; CDR3 DNA: TGTGCCAGCAGCCAGGGACACATTAACTATGGCTACACCTTC
D gene: TRBD2; J gene: TRBJ2-7; clone size: few; V gene: TRBV7-2; CDR3 protein: CASSLDSGTNEQYF; CDR3 DNA: TGTGCCAGCAGCTTAGATAGCGGGACGAATGAGCAGTACTTC
D gene: NA; J gene: TRBJ1-4; clone size: many; V gene: TRBV6-5; CDR3 protein: CASRTDSFATNEKLFF; CDR3 DNA: TGTGCCAGCAGGACGGACAGTTTTGCAACTAATGAAAAACTGTTTTTT
D gene: NA; J gene: TRBJ2-7; clone size: NA; V gene: TRBV20-1; CDR3 protein: CSARVWNEQYF; CDR3 DNA: TGCAGTGCTAGGGTCTGGAACGAGCAGTACTTC
D gene: NA; J gene: TRBJ2-7; clone size: many; V gene: TRBV27; CDR3 protein: CASRPLLAQSSYEQYF; CDR3 DNA: TGTGCCAGCAGACCTCTACTAGCTCAGAGCTCCTACGAGCAGTACTTC
D gene: NA; J gene: TRBJ1-2; clone size: few; V gene: TRBV7-2; CDR3 protein: CASSRGRDVGYTF; CDR3 DNA: TGTGCCAGCAGCCGGGGGAGGGATGTTGGCTACACCTTC
D gene: TRBD1; J gene: TRBJ1-2; clone size: few; V gene: TRBV3-1; CDR3 protein: CASSPPGDRGPYGYTF; CDR3 DNA: TGTGCCAGCAGCCCCCCCGGGGACAGGGGACCGTATGGCTACACCTTC
D gene: NA; J gene: TRBJ2-6; clone size: few; V gene: TRBV4-1; CDR3 protein: CASSQEQGRISGANVLTF; CDR3 DNA: TGCGCCAGCAGCCAAGAGCAGGGGAGAATCTCTGGGGCCAACGTCCTGACTTTC
D gene: TRBD1; J gene: TRBJ2-2; clone size: many; V gene: TRBV12-3/TRBV12-4; CDR3 protein: CASGQQNTGELFF; CDR3 DNA: TGTGCCTCGGGACAGCAAAACACCGGGGAGCTGTTTTTT
D gene: TRBD1; J gene: TRBJ2-1; clone size: few; V gene: TRBV20-1; CDR3 protein: CSAVTPGQGDGYNEQFF; CDR3 DNA: TGCAGTGCTGTCACTCCGGGACAGGGGGACGGCTACAATGAGCAGTTCTTC
D gene: TRBD2; J gene: TRBJ2-5; clone size: NA; V gene: TRBV14; CDR3 protein: CASSPGGVRSETQYF; CDR3 DNA: TGTGCCAGCAGCCCGGGGGGGGTAAGGAGTGAGACCCAGTACTTC
D gene: NA; J gene: TRBJ2-3; clone size: NA; V gene: TRBV4-1; CDR3 protein: CASSLDGTSTDTQYF; CDR3 DNA: TGCGCCAGCAGCCTCGACGGTACTAGCACAGATACGCAGTATTTT
D gene: TRBD1; J gene: TRBJ1-2; clone size: NA; V gene: TRBV27; CDR3 protein: CASSSHLTGRRANYGYTF; CDR3 DNA: TGTGCCAGCAGTTCCCATCTGACAGGGAGGCGGGCTAACTATGGCTACACCTTC
D gene: NA; J gene: TRBJ2-5; clone size: many; V gene: TRBV12-5; CDR3 protein: CASGSMIGGAYGTQYF; CDR3 DNA: TGTGCTAGTGGTTCAATGATAGGGGGGGCATATGGGACCCAGTACTTC
D gene: NA; J gene: TRBJ2-7; clone size: many; V gene: TRBV9; CDR3 protein: CASSRQGSSSYEQYF; CDR3 DNA: TGTGCCAGCAGCCGCCAGGGCTCCTCCTCCTACGAGCAGTACTTC
D gene: NA; J gene: TRBJ1-5; clone size: few; V gene: TRBV20-1; CDR3 protein: CSASISSTGPQHF; CDR3 DNA: TGCAGTGCTAGTATATCGAGTACAGGGCCCCAGCATTTT
D gene: TRBD1; J gene: TRBJ1-2; clone size: many; V gene: TRBV12-3/TRBV12-4; CDR3 protein: CASSWDRGFSGYTF; CDR3 DNA: TGTGCCAGCAGTTGGGACAGGGGGTTTAGTGGCTACACCTTC
D gene: TRBD2; J gene: TRBJ2-1; clone size: few; V gene: TRBV5-5; CDR3 protein: CASSLQWLAASGEQFF; CDR3 DNA: TGTGCCAGCAGCTTACAATGGCTAGCGGCCTCTGGTGAGCAGTTCTTC
D gene: NA; J gene: TRBJ1-5; clone size: many; V gene: TRBV12-3/TRBV12-4; CDR3 protein: CASSWAGQSNQPQHF; CDR3 DNA: TGTGCCAGCAGTTGGGCCGGACAGAGCAATCAGCCCCAGCATTTT
D gene: TRBD1; J gene: TRBJ2-5; clone size: NA; V gene: TRBV29-1; CDR3 protein: CSVGTGMGETQYF; CDR3 DNA: TGCAGCGTTGGGACAGGGATGGGGGAGACCCAGTACTTC
D gene: TRBD2; J gene: TRBJ2-1; clone size: few; V gene: TRBV7-3; CDR3 protein: CASSFSGSALYNEQFF; CDR3 DNA: TGTGCCAGCAGCTTTAGCGGGAGCGCACTCTACAATGAGCAGTTCTTC
D gene: NA; J gene: TRBJ2-7; clone size: NA; V gene: TRBV3-1; CDR3 protein: CASSQSRVSTYEQYF; CDR3 DNA: TGTGCCAGCAGCCAATCGAGGGTCTCGACCTACGAGCAGTACTTC
D gene: NA; J gene: TRBJ2-5; clone size: NA; V gene: TRBV7-2; CDR3 protein: CASSLGDRFEETQYF; CDR3 DNA: TGTGCCAGCAGCTTAGGAGACAGATTCGAAGAGACCCAGTACTTC
D gene: NA; J gene: TRBJ2-5; clone size: NA; V gene: TRBV29-1; CDR3 protein: CSVVGGQADVPETQYF; CDR3 DNA: TGCAGCGTGGTGGGGGGGCAGGCGGACGTCCCGGAAACCCAGTACTTC
D gene: TRBD1; J gene: TRBJ1-3; clone size: NA; V gene: TRBV14; CDR3 protein: CASSQRQGAAGNTIYF; CDR3 DNA: TGTGCCAGCAGCCAGAGACAGGGGGCGGCTGGAAACACCATATATTTT
D gene: NA; J gene: TRBJ1-1; clone size: few; V gene: TRBV6-5; CDR3 protein: CASSPRPGAEAFF; CDR3 DNA: TGTGCCAGCAGTCCCCGACCCGGGGCTGAAGCTTTCTTT
D gene: NA; J gene: TRBJ2-1; clone size: few; V gene: TRBV7-9; CDR3 protein: CASSSRGGSGYNEQFF; CDR3 DNA: TGTGCCAGCAGCTCGAGAGGGGGGTCGGGGTACAATGAGCAGTTCTTC